These 22 T cell receptor beta chains were sequenced from one sample in a study of blood T cell repertoires in COVID-19 (dated by TCRdb to 2020 to 2022). Libraries were built with the immunoSEQ multiplex PCR assay. What TCRdb holds here is the immuneACCESS table cut down to in-frame rearrangements. Part of the clones is not present; checked against another copy, under half of the missing clones reflect an unresolved V gene, and the others are unexplained. The sample data list approximately 240,000 clones, and about four fifths of these were observed just once. Around 3% of the sample comes from the top ten. The source material was peripheral blood. These TCRs come from a woman aged 30 to 39 who had recovered from COVID-19.

V and J are TRBV2 and TRBJ1-2; 8 bases are a match to TRBD1. V lost 8 bases to trimming and J lost 8 bases; unmatched junction nucleotides: 13. This CDR3 comprises 14 residues. CDR1 is SNHLY, CDR2 FYNNEI, per germline. CDR3 coding DNA: TGTGCCAGCTCCGTGGGAGCAGGGGGCAAGGGCTACACCTTC. Residues: CASSVGAGGKGYTF.

The J gene is TRBJ1-1, the V gene TRBV12-5; TRBD1 might be the D (5 bases). The CDR3 consists of 16 residues. Deletions cut 1 base from V and 4 bases from J, with 16 bases between. Germline loops: CDR1 LGHNT, CDR2 FRNRAP. DNA of the CDR3: TGTGCTAGTGGTTTGGACCCGGGGGGGGGTAGCACTGAAGCTTTCTTT. Translation gives CASGLDPGGGSTEAFF.

This clone turned up a few times. The chain uses TRBV27 and TRBJ1-5; 7 bases agree with TRBD1. The CDR3 is made up of 16 amino acids. The V segment lost 6 bases and the J segment 2 bases; nucleotides outside the gene matches: 10. Germline V CDR1 and CDR2: MNHEY, SMNVEV (reference sequence). CDR3 protein: CASRETGATGNQPQHF. The CDR3 nucleotides read TGTGCCAGCAGGGAAACAGGGGCAACGGGCAATCAGCCCCAGCATTTT.

The chain has TRBV5-5 and TRBJ1-4, with TRBD1 as a possible D gene (5 bases). This CDR3 has 13 residues. Deletions cut 0 bases from V and 13 bases from J, with 13 bases between. CDR1 is SGHKS and CDR2 is YYEKEE in the germline V gene (reference sequence). In nucleotides, the CDR3 is TGTGCCAGCAGCTTGGGTGGGGCGGATAGACTGTTTTTT. As protein: CASSLGGADRLFF.

CDR3 DNA: TGTGCCAGCAGCTGGGACAGGAGCACAGATACGCAGTATTTT. This codes for CASSWDRSTDTQYF. This chain links TRBV5-4 with TRBJ2-3; 8 positions match TRBD1. CDR3 length equals 14 residues. V trimming: 3 bases; J trimming: 0 bases; junction bases outside the gene matches: 0. CDR1 and CDR2 (germline): SGHNT, YYREEE (reference sequence).

The V and J genes are TRBV11-3 and TRBJ1-3; D ambiguous. Trimming pared 5 bases from V and 4 bases from J, leaving 9 bases between. There are 13 residues in the CDR3. Germline-derived CDR1 and CDR2 are SGHNT and YENEEA. The CDR3 here is CASSTGAGNTIYF. The CDR3 DNA is TGTGCCAGCAGCACCGGAGCGGGAAACACCATATATTTT.

The chain couples TRBV7-9 to TRBJ1-4; TRBD1 matches at 7 bases. Germline V gene lookup returns CDR1 SEHNR and CDR2 FQNEAQ (reference sequence). The CDR3 runs 14 residues. After removal of 4 bases from V and 10 bases from J, the junction contained 9 bases not matched to a gene. In DNA, the CDR3 is TGTGCCAGCAGCTCCCGACAGGGTATAGCAAAACTGTTTTTT. Protein sequence: CASSSRQGIAKLFF.

The V call is TRBV30, the J call TRBJ2-7, with D hard to call. This CDR3 has 14 amino acids. V gave up 0 bases and J gave up 0 bases, with 9 bases separating them. Germline V gene sequence: CDR1 GTSNPN, CDR2 SVGIG (reference sequence). CDR3 coding DNA: TGTGCCTGGAGTGTAAGCGCCTTCTCCTACGAGCAGTACTTC. It yields the protein CAWSVSAFSYEQYF. Based on the CDR3 plus reference TRBV30 and TRBJ2-7, the full variable domain is SQTIHQWPATLVQPVGSPLSLECTVEGTSNPNLYWYRQAAGRGLQLLFYSVGIGQISSEVPQNLSASRPQDRQFILSSKKLLLSDSGFYLCAWSVSAFSYEQYFGPGTRLTVT.

This chain links TRBV7-3 with TRBJ2-1; the match to TRBD2 covers 10 bases. Unmatched junction bases numbered 3, after V lost 0 bases and J lost 7 bases. Germline V gene data show CDR1 as SGHTA and CDR2 as FQGTGA. There are 15 residues in the CDR3. The CDR3 sequence: CASSLTSSGRNEQFF. CDR3 sequence (DNA): TGTGCCAGCAGCTTAACGTCTAGCGGGAGAAATGAGCAGTTCTTC.

The chain is built from TRBV7-3 and TRBJ2-2, with 7 bases identical to TRBD1. Germline V gene data show CDR1 as SGHTA and CDR2 as FQGTGA. The length of the CDR3 is 15 residues. J was trimmed by 3 bases and V by 5 bases; bases with no gene match: 6. CDR3 coding DNA: TGTGCCAGCAGCCCGGGACAGCCCTACACCGGGGAGCTGTTTTTT. It codes for CASSPGQPYTGELFF.

The chain links TRBV27 to TRBJ1-3; D remains unclear. V lost 9 bases to trimming and J lost 4 bases, with 19 bases between them. Germline values: CDR1 MNHEY, CDR2 SMNVEV (reference sequence). The CDR3 consists of 15 residues. As DNA, the CDR3 is TGTGCCAGTTCAAGGACGGGAGTAGGCGGAAACACCATATATTTT. Translated: CASSRTGVGGNTIYF.

The V call is TRBV6-2 or TRBV6-3, the J call TRBJ2-5; 8 positions match TRBD1. Per germline, CDR1 MNHEY and CDR2 SVGEGT. V lost 2 bases and J lost 1; bases outside the gene matches: 3. The CDR3 is made up of 15 amino acids. The CDR3 region has the DNA TGTGCCAGCAGTTACCTACAGGGGGGCCAAGAGACCCAGTACTTC. This codes for CASSYLQGGQETQYF.

The CDR3 DNA reads as TGCGCCAGCAACCCCGGGGGGGCGGTGAACAATGAGCAGTTCTTC. The encoded protein is CASNPGGAVNNEQFF. The chain joins TRBV5-1 to TRBJ2-1, with 8 bases aligning to TRBD2. The CDR3 runs to 15 residues. Germline loops: CDR1 SGHRS, CDR2 YFSETQ. The V segment lost 6 bases and the J segment 5 bases; nucleotides outside the gene matches: 10.

This sequence joins TRBV30 and TRBJ2-3; 8 bases are a match to TRBD2. The germline V gene has CDR1 GTSNPN and CDR2 SVGIG (reference sequence). V shed 8 bases, J shed 9 bases, and the junction held 13 bases outside the gene matches. This CDR3 contains 13 residues. The CDR3 loop reads CALERAGGLTQYF. CDR3 nucleotides: TGTGCCCTGGAGCGGGCGGGAGGCTTAACGCAGTATTTT.

The J gene is TRBJ2-1, the V gene TRBV9, with TRBD1 matching over 7 bases. Germline loops: CDR1 SGDLS, CDR2 YYNGEE. Trimming took 6 bases from V and 8 from J; bases not matched to a gene: 11. CDR3 length: 14 residues. The CDR3 coding sequence is TGTGCCAGCACACGCAGGGGGTCCTCGGATGAGCAGTTCTTC. Translating gives CASTRRGSSDEQFF.

The chain joins TRBV3-1 (or the pseudogene TRBV3-2) to TRBJ2-7; TRBD1 matches 8 bases. There are 15 residues in the CDR3. Germline assignment: CDR1 LGHDT and CDR2 YNNKEL (reference sequence). V was clipped by 0 bases and J by 2 bases; unmatched bases: 3. CDR3 sequence (DNA): TGTGCCAGCAGCCAAGATAGGGACAGGACCTACGAGCAGTACTTC. Its translation is CASSQDRDRTYEQYF.

The rearrangement links TRBV2 to TRBJ1-5; D uncertain. The CDR3 covers 15 residues. The V and J ends lost 6 bases and 0 bases respectively, with 12 bases between them. Germline CDR1 is SNHLY and CDR2 is FYNNEI. This chain's CDR3 is CASSLQSYSNQPQHF. In DNA form, the CDR3 reads TGTGCCAGCAGCCTACAGTCCTATAGCAATCAGCCCCAGCATTTT. Filled out from reference TRBV2 and TRBJ1-5, the complete variable domain reads EPEVTQTPSHQVTQMGQEVILRCVPISNHLYFYWYRQILGQKVEFLVSFYNNEISEKSEIFDDQFSVERPDGSNFTLKIRSTKLEDSAMYFCASSLQSYSNQPQHFGDGTRLSIL.

This clone has a single count. The rearrangement joins TRBV14 to TRBJ2-1, with TRBD2 matching 7 bases. Per the germline V gene, CDR1 is SGHDN and CDR2 is FVKESK. This CDR3 comprises 13 residues. V gave up 5 bases and J gave up 8 bases; unmatched junction bases: 6. The chain's CDR3 is CASSWGTTDEQFF. The CDR3 nucleotides read TGTGCCAGCAGCTGGGGGACTACCGATGAGCAGTTCTTC.

The chain employs TRBV19 and TRBJ2-6; 8 bases line up with TRBD1. The V and J ends lost 7 bases and 4 bases, in that order; junction bases with no gene match: 12. The CDR3 consists of 17 residues. Germline V lookup: CDR1 LNHDA, CDR2 SQIVND (reference sequence). CDR3 DNA: TGTGCCAGTACCCTCGGGACAGGTGTGAGAGGGGCCAACGTCCTGACTTTC. This gives the protein CASTLGTGVRGANVLTF.

The chain carries TRBV12-5 and TRBJ2-7, with a weak D call TRBD1 (5 bases). This CDR3 is built from 17 residues. From germline, CDR1 is LGHNT and CDR2 FRNRAP. Trimming removed 0 bases from V and 1 base from J, with 16 bases in between. Written as DNA, the CDR3 is TGTGCTAGTGGTTTGGTAATCGAGATCCCAGGGTCCTACGAGCAGTACTTC. It encodes CASGLVIEIPGSYEQYF.

The V call is TRBV7-9, the J call TRBJ2-3; TRBD1 matches 9 bases. The CDR3 loop spans 13 amino acids. J was trimmed by 2 bases and V by 8 bases; bases with no gene match: 2. Germline loops: CDR1 SEHNR, CDR2 FQNEAQ (reference sequence). This CDR3 is CASQQGATDTQYF. Written as DNA, the CDR3 is TGTGCCAGCCAACAGGGGGCCACAGATACGCAGTATTTT.

The sample holds one count of this clone. This chain links TRBV18 with TRBJ2-4; D might be TRBD2 (5 bases). Germline V gene data show CDR1 as KGHSH and CDR2 as LQKENI. This CDR3 contains 16 residues. The ends were cut back, 2 bases at V and 0 bases at J, with 11 bases in the middle. CDR3 DNA: TGTGCCAGCTCACCATGGACTGATATAGCCAAAAACATTCAGTACTTC. Residues: CASSPWTDIAKNIQYF.